This entry describes one TCR beta chain. This clone occurred once. There is no known antigen for this receptor. No much larger clonotype is one base removed from it; base qualities were not supplied. Other DNA variants within this sample encode the same CDR3. Using the deep immunoSEQ assay, multiplex PCR amplified TCR CDR3 regions from genomic DNA. Genomic DNA extracted from each cell subset was distributed evenly over all wells of several immunoSEQ 96-well plates, and each plate served as one replicate. Each replicate PCR for sorted subsets received around 210 ng genomic DNA, equal to roughly 30,000 T cell genomes. Purified libraries were measured with a Qubit 3.0 fluorometer, size-checked on a Bioanalyzer 2100, and measured again with the KAPA Library Quantification kit. A separate single-read 150-cycle Illumina NextSeq 550 flow cell was used to sequence each immunoSEQ 96-well plate. The authors processed their data as follows. The immunoSEQ output contained only junctional sequences without quality scores, so filtering could not match that applied to full-length reads. Sequences were annotated with PyIR, a Python wrapper for IgBLAST v1.9, and V/J genes and CDR3 were assigned using IMGT germline references. Any read was removed if the V/J assignment was weak (E-value above 1e-6), the CDR3 was missing, or the read contained stop codons, out-of-frame junctions, or ambiguous translated residues. V3J clonotypes were defined as sequences sharing the same inferred V gene, J gene, and CDR3 amino acid sequence. Percentage overlap between repertoires was calculated by dividing the number of shared unique clonotypes by the size of the smaller repertoire. RTK rarefaction, the Chao1 estimator, and Recon v2.1 estimates of unobserved clonotypes were used to assess repertoire richness. Generation probabilities were computed with OLGA for all TCRbeta clonotypes obtained by the gDNA method from several donors. Held by TCRdb, this immuneACCESS table contains in-frame sequences only and omits some clones. Under half of the omission traces to an unresolved V gene where checked; the cause of the rest is unknown. V and J calls and clone size are as listed in that table; D and trimming were resolved from the DNA. The sample contains 2 million to 2.5 million clones, under 95% of them found a single time. Together, the top ten hold around 1.7% of the sample.

This sample stems from a study of shared clonotypes between healthy human individuals (dated by TCRdb to between 2020 and 2021). In terms of the full investigation: Three men and a couple of women, aged 18 to 49 years, made up the cohort. Per donor, three plates each were used for CD4 naive and CD4 memory, two for CD8 naive, and one for CD8 memory. To estimate repertoire size and how much clonotypes are shared between individuals, the study performed deep sequencing of blood TCR repertoires from a few healthy adults. To increase sequencing depth and limit assay-specific biases, TCR repertoire library preparation and sequencing were carried out by different laboratories using diverse techniques. Per donor, leukapheresis produced somewhere between about 0.9 and 9 billion PBMCs.

CD8 naive samples were obtained by positive selection for CCR7 among CD45RO-negative cells, yielding a CD45RA+CCR7+ population from which TemRA cells were excluded. Donors were healthy HIV-negative adults with no recently reported acute infections or vaccinations. All donors were Caucasian adults living in Nashville, Tennessee, USA. Blood was obtained by leukapheresis, after which PBMCs were separated by Ficoll-Histopaque density gradient centrifugation and cryopreserved in liquid nitrogen vapor phase. Analytical flow cytometry was used to check the purity and quantity of every magnetically sorted T cell population. Each sorted fraction had its genomic DNA isolated and then quantified by UV absorbance on a Nanodrop 2000c. The trim is 2 bases for V and 2 bases for J, with a gap of 2 bases between the germline ends. The CDR3 numbers 11 residues from cysteine through phenylalanine. The entry retains the CDR3 DNA only, 33 bases that are in frame from base 1. The germline V gene (reference sequence) yields SGHNT for CDR1 and YYREEE for CDR2.

On the study overall, not on this receptor specifically: The genetic and exposure-history diversity represented was limited by the small number of donors. Rarefaction of sorted-subset datasets indicated incomplete sequencing despite the large sequencing depth. Naive subsets generally had larger estimated clonotype richness than memory subsets did. Based on pairwise subsampling, the degree of clonotype sharing among donors was expected to be affected by sequencing depth. Sampling was restricted to blood, and TCR repertoires in tissues likely differ from the TCR repertoires found in blood. Higher generation probabilities were observed for clonotypes shared by all four sorted-subset donors than for non-shared clonotypes. Across a few donors, approximately 5% of naive CD4, roughly 3.4% of naive CD8, under 2.5% of memory CD4, and 0.3% to 0.45% of memory CD8 clonotypes were shared.

The specimen sequenced was naive CD8+ T cells from PBMCs. The sample's cell subset or site label, in plain terms: CD45RA+CCR7+. This clonotype was obtained from a man younger than 35 in good health. Some clones in this sample may be carry-over from other donors' samples. The chain is assembled from TRBV5-4 and TRBJ2-7; no D gene is confidently identified. CDR3 region: CASSFTYEQYF. The DNA sequence reads TGTGCCAGCAGCTTCACCTACGAGCAGTACTTC.